This is a list of T cell receptor beta chains from one sample in a study of blood T cell repertoires in COVID-19. Produced via immunoSEQ multiplex PCR; TCRdb's table is partial and in-frame only. The data contain some 220,000 clones, about 83% of them singletons. The source material was peripheral blood. The receptors come from a woman between 25 and 40 years old with COVID-19, enrolled during active disease. Each CDR3 is given with its conserved first and last residue.

TRBV11-2,TRBJ2-5,CASSLGLAGEDETQYF
TRBV27,TRBJ2-1,CASSPGASEQFF
TRBV6-5,TRBJ2-3,CASMASGMSGTQYF
TRBV30,TRBJ2-5,CAWLGGLQETQYF
TRBV9,TRBJ2-1,CASSASGTEQFF
TRBV4-1,TRBJ2-2,CASSQDRTSGRDGELFF
TRBV11-2,TRBJ2-7,CASSLDPWTEGNYEQYF
TRBV5-4,TRBJ2-7,CASSGTGQGTYEQYF
TRBV6-6,TRBJ1-4,CASSFSATNEKLFF
TRBV28,TRBJ1-5,CASSTGGSNQPQHF
TRBV4-1,TRBJ2-2,CASSQVLAGRGELFF
TRBV7-9,TRBJ1-2,CASSSPIEPGQGNDGYTF
TRBV14,TRBJ2-2,CASSPKAGAGELFF
TRBV11-1,TRBJ2-6,CASSLRQSGANVLTF
TRBV7-9,TRBJ1-3,CASSLQGAGNTIYF
TRBV7-9,TRBJ2-1,CASHLELAGVNEQFF
TRBV30,TRBJ1-1,CALCSGTEAFF
TRBV5-1,TRBJ2-7,CASSWAGGSSYEQYF
TRBV14,TRBJ2-5,CASSITGTPFQETQYF
TRBV4-1,TRBJ1-2,CASSPENRGYGYTF
TRBV6-6,TRBJ2-1,CASSYDRGSYNEQFF
TRBV5-4,TRBJ2-5,CASSPLSGQATQYF
TRBV21-1,TRBJ2-7,CARGKYGRVTYEQYF
TRBV7-9,TRBJ1-1,CASSLQGGPTEAFF
TRBV19,TRBJ2-2,CASSMMSGRGTGELFF
TRBV6-6,TRBJ2-2,CASSLTTGGATGELFF
TRBV27,TRBJ2-4,CASRKSRGETDGKNIQYF
TRBV19,TRBJ2-3,CASSTTDRGLTTDTQYF
TRBV6-2/TRBV6-3,TRBJ1-4,CASSYSSRDSNEKLFF
TRBV7-8,TRBJ1-2,CASSLRTGYGYTF
TRBV6-1,TRBJ2-3,CASSSPGTDTQYF
TRBV7-9,TRBJ2-7,CASSGLGAEQYF
TRBV14,TRBJ2-7,CASSQLDTGTSRPYEQYF
TRBV7-9,TRBJ1-5,CASSSDRGGQPQHF
TRBV28,TRBJ2-1,CASSSAGTGINEQFF
TRBV27,TRBJ2-1,CASRELAGLSYNEQFF
TRBV5-6,TRBJ2-7,CASSNGGLAVREQYF
TRBV15,TRBJ2-5,CATSVRRGTHQETQYF
TRBV3-1/TRBV3-2,TRBJ1-1,CASSQGAGAEAFF
TRBV7-2,TRBJ1-1,CASSLVVGGTEAFF
TRBV4-1,TRBJ1-2,CASSQGGINYGYTF
TRBV19,TRBJ1-1,CASSIWGAEAFF
TRBV6-4,TRBJ2-1,CASRPGTSSDEQFF
TRBV7-2,TRBJ1-2,CASSSDRPLGKKDYTF
TRBV6-5,TRBJ2-5,CASSPGQGLQETQYF
TRBV7-3,TRBJ2-5,CASSLIAGAQETQYF
TRBV6-1,TRBJ1-4,CASSEPGQPNEKLFF
TRBV6-6,TRBJ2-5,CASSQLPPGGQETQYF
TRBV19,TRBJ2-3,CASSTRQGIGTDTQYF
TRBV6-5,TRBJ1-1,CASRGQNLAAFF
TRBV7-3,TRBJ2-1,CASSSPGLAGVNEQFF
TRBV29-1,TRBJ2-6,CSVRDRGPSGANVLTF
TRBV6-5,TRBJ2-7,CASSYERGTYEQYF
TRBV5-8,TRBJ2-7,CASSLGTWTGKNYEQYF
TRBV3-1/TRBV3-2,TRBJ1-5,CASSRGDTYSNQPQHF
TRBV28,TRBJ2-7,CASRRWYEQYF